Listed below are T cell receptor beta chains from one sample, sequenced in a study of response to subunit inactivated influenza vaccine. TCRdb re-derived calls from the RT-PCR reads in MiXCR, one entry per CDR3 protein. Found here are around 540,000 distinct CDR3 sequences, about an eighth of them singletons; the top ten hold roughly 10%. Sequencing was performed on PBMCs from blood, taken on the day of vaccination. Receptors originate from a man in his fifties who received an inactivated influenza vaccine. The conserved cysteine and the conserved F or W are not part of the CDR3 here. Fields, in order: V gene, CDR3 length, CDR3 protein.

>TRBV7-8|15
ASSLAPRRGSNQPQH
>TRBV28|10
ASSPFYNEQF
>TRBV12-3/TRBV12-4|14
ASSLRREGPYNEQF
>TRBV12-3/TRBV12-4|12
ASSLSDRPDTQY
>TRBV9|13
ASSSRDRRPEEQF
>TRBV6-2/TRBV6-3|13
ASSSYPGQSYEQY
>TRBV4-3|13
ASSQIAGGPEEQY
>TRBV20-1|12
SALGGDRSYGYT
>TRBV5-1|15
ASSSAERDRGKDTQY
>TRBV12-3/TRBV12-4|13
ASSDRTQGTDTQY
>TRBV6-5|14
ASSYQTTGGRTEAF
>TRBV12-3/TRBV12-4|12
ASSLQTGEQPQH
>TRBV11-2|13
ASSLQARLFNEQF
>TRBV7-9|14
ASSLGFFRGHNEQF
>TRBV12-3/TRBV12-4|10
ASTTRRETQY
>TRBV7-2|11
ASSPGFGETQY
>TRBV5-1|12
ASSEDSANTEAF
>TRBV5-1|11
ASSLGSLDTQY
>TRBV20-1|14
SANSRGLGITDTQY
>TRBV11-1|18
ASTFPPGQGTRRSRDTQY
>TRBV7-6|18
ASSLAPLAGALQSYNEQF
>TRBV9|12
ASSVVSEGGEQF
>TRBV10-3|12
AISDGQGPYEQY
>TRBV7-9|14
ASSLSSGYGNQPQH
>TRBV5-1|11
ASSLSQPEEAF
>TRBV7-2|13
ASSLGAGGAYEQY
>TRBV3-1|13
ASSQVGLAQETQY
>TRBV28|13
ASSSPGTGGPPLH
>TRBV6-5|13
ASSSGFSISYEQY
>TRBV12-3/TRBV12-4|12
ASSLALVSYGYT
>TRBV2|12
ASSGDRYQETQY
>TRBV7-2|15
ASSSGLAALNTGELF
>TRBV24-1|10
ATSDATQPQH
>TRBV20-1|12
SARETRNTGELF
>TRBV5-6|13
ASSRGSASNQPQH
>TRBV18|13
ASSPANTNTGELF
>TRBV11-2|14
ASSLVRGARGSEQF
>TRBV30|11
AWRADRVGKLF
>TRBV12-3/TRBV12-4|13
ASSPAGSGANVLT
>TRBV5-1|13
ASSSTSGDPDTQY
>TRBV11-2|12
ASSLRRWDSPLH
>TRBV29-1|10
SGGAREDIQY
>TRBV7-8|11
ASTLGWRETQY